The text below deals with one T cell receptor (beta chain). Its antigen is currently unknown. This sample is drawn from a study of identical twins. General study points: Insertions were reduced in abundant cord blood beta clonotypes but not in memory repertoires.

Trimming took off 2 bases at V and 0 bases at J, with 17 bases between the two ends. CDR1 is SGHAT, CDR2 FQNNGV, per germline. CDR3 size: 19 residues. TCRdb ran MiXCR on the 5' RACE reads and lists one entry per CDR3 protein. This repertoire shows hundreds of thousands of distinct CDR3 sequences, roughly 12% found once; its top ten account for around 1.5%. This sample also appeared in a second study, on yellow fever vaccine responses in identical twins.

V usage is TRBV11-2 and J usage is TRBJ2-6; D uncertain. The clonotype comes from a woman between 18 and 29 years old in good health. The material sequenced was PBMCs. The CDR3 region has the DNA TGTGCCAGCAGCTTATATAGTGGACGGTTGAGCTCTGGGGCCAACGTCCTGACTTTC. Protein sequence: CASSLYSGRLSSGANVLTF.